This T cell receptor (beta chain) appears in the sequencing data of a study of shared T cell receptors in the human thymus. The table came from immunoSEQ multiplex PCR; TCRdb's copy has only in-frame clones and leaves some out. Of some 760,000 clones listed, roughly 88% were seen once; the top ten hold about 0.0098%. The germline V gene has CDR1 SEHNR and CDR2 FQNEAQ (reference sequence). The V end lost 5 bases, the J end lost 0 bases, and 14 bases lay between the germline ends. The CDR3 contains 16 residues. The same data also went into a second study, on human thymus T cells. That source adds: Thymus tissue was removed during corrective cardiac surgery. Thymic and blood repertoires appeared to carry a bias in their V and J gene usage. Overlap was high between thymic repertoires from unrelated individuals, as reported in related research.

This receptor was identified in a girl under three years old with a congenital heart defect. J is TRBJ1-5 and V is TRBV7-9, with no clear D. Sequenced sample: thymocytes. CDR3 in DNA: TGTGCCAGCAGCCCCGCCTGGGCAGATAGCAATCAGCCCCAGCATTTT. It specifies CASSPAWADSNQPQHF.